The TCR beta chain described here comes from a study of response to subunit inactivated influenza vaccine. Study-wide points: The authors put forward the suggestion that each seasonal influenza vaccination may bring in only a limited number of new T cells.

TCRdb re-called the RT-PCR reads through MiXCR, storing one row per CDR3 protein. Counted here are hundreds of thousands of distinct CDR3 sequences, approximately 14% occurring once; the ten biggest clones make up less than 9%. V was pared by 4 bases and J by 3 bases, with 9 bases between. The V gene's germline CDR1 is SQVTM and CDR2 ANQGSEA. This CDR3 has 12 amino acids. A few counts support this clonotype. Its antigen is not identified. V is TRBV29-1 and J is TRBJ1-1, with no clear D. The input for sequencing was PBMCs from blood, taken roughly 15 days before vaccination. The source is a man aged 45-65 years who received an inactivated influenza vaccine. Here the CDR3 reads CSVAGGHTEAFF. The CDR3 DNA reads as TGCAGCGTTGCTGGCGGTCACACTGAAGCTTTCTTT.